The rows below give T cell receptor beta chains drawn from one sample of a study of shared clonotypes between healthy human individuals. Assay: immunoSEQ multiplex PCR; the TCRdb copy retains only in-frame clones and omits some. Of roughly 700,000 clones listed, approximately 74% were seen once; the top ten hold more than 1.5%. Sequenced material: memory CD4+ T cells sorted from blood. The receptors shown here come from a woman in her thirties in good health. The CDR3 runs from the conserved cysteine through the conserved F or W. Each record gives: J gene, V gene, clone size, D gene, CDR3 DNA, CDR3 protein. D genes are given only for firm matches. Clone size is stated in some rows and not others, as once, few, many or a class when expanded.

TRBJ2-2 TRBV5-6 NA NA TGTGCCAGCAGCTTGGGGCGCGGTGGGGAGCTGTTTTTT CASSLGRGGELFF
TRBJ2-1 TRBV7-9 NA TRBD2 TGTGCCAGCAGCTCTATAGCGGGAGGGCGAAATGAGCAGTTCTTC CASSSIAGGRNEQFF
TRBJ1-1 TRBV30 NA NA TGTGCCTGGAGTGGACCAAAGAACACTGAAGCTTTCTTT CAWSGPKNTEAFF
TRBJ2-3 TRBV28 NA NA TGTGCCAGCAGTCGACACGGGCCACCTTCTATAGGCACAGATACGCAGTATTTT CASSRHGPPSIGTDTQYF
TRBJ1-1 TRBV27 NA NA TGTGCCAGCAGTTTATCGCGGGGAGATAAAGCTTTCTTT CASSLSRGDKAFF
TRBJ2-7 TRBV5-1 NA NA TGCGCCAGCAGCTTGGCGGAGGGAATGACCTACGAGCAGTACTTC CASSLAEGMTYEQYF
TRBJ1-2 TRBV6-1 NA TRBD1 TGTGCCAGCAGTGAAGCGGGCCCCGGGACAGGGGGGAACTATGGCTACACCTTC CASSEAGPGTGGNYGYTF
TRBJ2-5 TRBV19 NA TRBD1 TGTGCCAGTAAGGCTGGGACAGGGGTTGGAGAGACCCAGTACTTC CASKAGTGVGETQYF
TRBJ2-3 TRBV11-2 NA NA TGTGCCAGCAGCTTAGACCGAGCTAGCACAGATACGCAGTATTTT CASSLDRASTDTQYF
TRBJ1-3 TRBV28 NA NA TGTGCCAGCGGCTTACGGGGGGCGCACACCATATATTTT CASGLRGAHTIYF
TRBJ1-1 TRBV5-8 NA NA TGTGCCAGCAGGCGGACCCTGAACACTGAAGCTTTCTTT CASRRTLNTEAFF
TRBJ2-3 TRBV4-1 few NA TGCGCCAGCAGCCAGTTACCGGGACTCAACACAGATACGCAGTATTTT CASSQLPGLNTDTQYF
TRBJ2-5 TRBV5-1 NA NA TGCGCCAGCAGCTTGATGTGGGAGGAAGAGACCCAGTACTTC CASSLMWEEETQYF
TRBJ1-5 TRBV7-2 many NA TGTGCCAGCAGCTCAGACATGGATCAGCCCCAGCATTTT CASSSDMDQPQHF
TRBJ2-1 TRBV6-1 NA NA TGTGCCAGCAGTGAAAGGGGGACTGGAGGTAGCCTTTACAATGAGCAGTTCTTC CASSERGTGGSLYNEQFF
TRBJ1-1 TRBV28 NA NA TGTGCCAGCAGTTTCGGGCTGAACACTGAAGCTTTCTTT CASSFGLNTEAFF
TRBJ2-4 TRBV11-1 once TRBD1 TGTGCCAGCAGTTCGGGACAGGGAAGAGACATTCAGTACTTC CASSSGQGRDIQYF
TRBJ2-4 TRBV7-5 NA NA TGTGTCAGAAGTTGGGGAGGGCTCCTCCGATTAGCCAAAAACATTCAGTACTTC CVRSWGGLLRLAKNIQYF
TRBJ2-3 TRBV2 few NA TGTGCCAGATCACGGGAGAGGTCAGATACGCAGTATTTT CARSRERSDTQYF
TRBJ2-6 TRBV13 few NA TGTGCCAGCAGCTTACCAAGGGCACCCTCTGGGGCCAACGTCCTGACTTTC CASSLPRAPSGANVLTF
TRBJ2-7 TRBV27 few NA TGTGCCAGCAGTCCGAAGCAAATAAGCTCCTACGAGCAGTACTTC CASSPKQISSYEQYF
TRBJ1-1 TRBV21-1 NA NA TGTGCCAGCAACGCACTTGCTGGAAACACTGAAGCTTTCTTT CASNALAGNTEAFF
TRBJ1-1 TRBV5-1 NA NA TGCGCCAGCAGCTTGGACGTCAGCTACACTGAAGCTTTCTTT CASSLDVSYTEAFF
TRBJ2-3 TRBV6-6 once NA TGTGCCAGCAGTTACAGGGATACGCAGTATTTT CASSYRDTQYF
TRBJ2-7 TRBV5-1 NA TRBD2 TGCGCCAGCAGCACGGGACTAGCTGCCTACGAGCAGTACTTC CASSTGLAAYEQYF
TRBJ1-2 TRBV2 NA NA TGTGCCAGCAGTGAAATCACGGATCCCATCTATGGCTACACCTTC CASSEITDPIYGYTF
TRBJ2-7 TRBV6-1 NA NA TGTGCCAGCAGTGAAGAGACAGGCATCTCCGAGCAGTACTTC CASSEETGISEQYF
TRBJ2-5 TRBV18 NA NA TGTGCCAGCTCACCAGGGCAGAAAGAGACCCAGTACTTC CASSPGQKETQYF
TRBJ2-7 TRBV2 NA TRBD1 TGTGCCAGCAGTGACCGACAGGGGAAGTACTTC CASSDRQGKYF
TRBJ1-2 TRBV19 many NA TGTGCCAGTAGTATTTTTCAGGGAAATGGCTACACCTTC CASSIFQGNGYTF
TRBJ2-6 TRBV11-1 few NA TGTGCCAGCAGCTTAATTACCGGGGCCAACGTCCTGACTTTC CASSLITGANVLTF
TRBJ2-1 TRBV11-2 NA TRBD1 TGTGCCAGCAGCCCCTTACAGGGGCCAACCTACAATGAGCAGTTCTTC CASSPLQGPTYNEQFF
TRBJ1-6 TRBV5-4 NA TRBD1 TGTGCCAGCAGCTCGGACAGGGTTAATTCAGCCCTCCACTTT CASSSDRVNSALHF
TRBJ2-1 TRBV11-2 NA NA TGTGCCAGCAGCTACCTTTCCCCGGGGGTGGGCTCCTACAATGAGCAGTTCTTC CASSYLSPGVGSYNEQFF
TRBJ2-3 TRBV19 NA TRBD2 TGTGCCAGCAGGACTAGCGGCACAGATACGCAGTATTTT CASRTSGTDTQYF
TRBJ2-6 TRBV19 NA NA TGTGCCAGTAGTACAAGAGAGGGGGCTGGGGCCAACGTCCTGACTTTC CASSTREGAGANVLTF
TRBJ1-1 TRBV2 NA TRBD1 TGTGCCAGCAGCCTACAGGGGGAACCGAACACTGAAGCTTTCTTT CASSLQGEPNTEAFF
TRBJ2-1 TRBV7-8 NA TRBD1 TGTGCCAGCAGATTAGACAGGGGGCCGGGACAAGAGCAGTTCTTC CASRLDRGPGQEQFF
TRBJ2-2 TRBV29-1 NA TRBD1 TGCAGCGCCTCCGGGACAGGGGGTGCCGGGGAGCTGTTTTTT CSASGTGGAGELFF
TRBJ2-2 TRBV28 NA TRBD2 TGTGCCAGCAGGGTGGGGGGGACGGTCGAGAAGCTGTTTTTT CASRVGGTVEKLFF
TRBJ2-7 TRBV11-2 NA TRBD1 TGTGCCAGCAGCTCGCCCGCGAGGACAGGCTTCTCCTACGAGCAGTACTTC CASSSPARTGFSYEQYF
TRBJ1-1 TRBV5-1 NA NA TGCGCCAGCAGCACGGGGTCAGGGGTGAACACTGAAGCTTTCTTT CASSTGSGVNTEAFF
TRBJ2-5 TRBV4-2 NA TRBD2 TGTGCCAGCAGCCCTTCCCTGGGCCTAGCGGCCCAAGAGACCCAGTACTTC CASSPSLGLAAQETQYF
TRBJ2-2 TRBV7-9 NA TRBD1 TGTGCCAGCAGATATACAGGGGGCAGCTCCGGGGAGCTGTTTTTT CASRYTGGSSGELFF
TRBJ2-3 TRBV23-1 NA NA TGCGCCAGCAGTCAATTTCGTCGGGGTCCCACTCTCACAGATACGCAGTATTTT CASSQFRRGPTLTDTQYF
TRBJ1-1 TRBV29-1 NA TRBD1 TGCAGCGTTGAGGGAAGGGACAGGGTGGGAGCTTTCTTT CSVEGRDRVGAFF
TRBJ1-1 TRBV30 NA NA TGTGCCTGGAGTGAACAAGGGGGGCAAGCTTTCTTT CAWSEQGGQAFF
TRBJ1-5 TRBV2 NA NA TGTGCCAGCAGTGGGCAGGGGAATAGCAATCAGCCCCAGCATTTT CASSGQGNSNQPQHF
TRBJ2-7 TRBV19 once TRBD2 TGTGCCAGTAGTAGAAACTCACAGCGGGGTTACGAGCAGTACTTC CASSRNSQRGYEQYF
TRBJ1-4 TRBV6-1 NA TRBD1 TGTGCCAGCCGGGACAGGGGCGAAAAACTGTTTTTT CASRDRGEKLFF
TRBJ2-7 TRBV2 NA NA TGTGCCAGCAGTCCCGACAGGAGCTCCTACGAGCAGTACTTC CASSPDRSSYEQYF
TRBJ2-3 TRBV5-1 NA NA TGCGCCAGCAGGCCCCAGGGCACAGATACGCAGTATTTT CASRPQGTDTQYF
TRBJ1-1 TRBV30 NA NA TGTGCCTGGACGGAATACTCGAACACTGAAGCTTTCTTT CAWTEYSNTEAFF
TRBJ1-1 TRBV12-5 NA NA TGTGCTAGTGGTTTCCGGACAGCTGGGAGGAACACTGAAGCTTTCTTT CASGFRTAGRNTEAFF
TRBJ1-2 TRBV28 NA TRBD1 TGTGCCACCACTACCGGACAGGGAATTCTATCGGGTGGCTACACCTTC CATTTGQGILSGGYTF
TRBJ1-2 TRBV5-1 NA NA TGCGCCAGCAGCTTGGTCGGGGGCGCGTTTGATGGCTACACCTTC CASSLVGGAFDGYTF
TRBJ2-7 TRBV19 NA TRBD1 TGTGCCAGTAGTGCCCGGGACAGCACCTACGAGCAGTACTTC CASSARDSTYEQYF
TRBJ2-5 TRBV4-1 NA NA TGCGCCAGCAGCCAGGGGATTCAAGAGACCCAGTACTTC CASSQGIQETQYF
TRBJ2-5 TRBV7-9 NA TRBD2 TGTGCCACGCAAGCGGGAGGAGAGACCCAGTACTTC CATQAGGETQYF